Below are 15 T cell receptor beta chains sequenced from a single sample in a study of CD8 T cells in Susac syndrome. The RNA, roughly 0.45 to 1 ug, was put through reverse transcription using random hexamers. TCRdb called the immunoSEQ multiplex PCR reads again in MiXCR, with one record for every CDR3 protein. The repertoire holds 150,000 to 200,000 distinct CDR3 sequences, with 95% as singletons. The sample comprised CD8+ T cells from PBMCs. All receptors come from a human donor with Susac syndrome.

The genes are TRBV6-2 or TRBV6-3 and TRBJ2-1; D is unresolved. Germline values: CDR1 MNHEY, CDR2 SVGEGT. The CDR3 runs to 11 residues. V was shortened by 1 base and J by 9 bases, with 4 bases between the two germline ends. For the CDR3, the DNA is TGTGCCAGCAGTTACTGGGGTGAGCAGTTCTTC. Translating gives CASSYWGEQFF.

The CDR3 loop reads CASSFTPGWQYF. CDR3 nucleotide sequence: TGTGCCAGCAGCTTCACTCCCGGGTGGCAGTACTTC. The genes are TRBV7-2 and TRBJ2-7; D gene unclear. The CDR3 has 12 residues. From germline, CDR1 is SGHTA and CDR2 FQGNSA. The V and J ends lost 3 bases and 9 bases respectively, with 12 bases between them.

The V gene is TRBV29-1, the J gene TRBJ2-1; 13 bases are shared with TRBD2. The ends lost 6 bases at V and 7 bases at J; junction bases unmatched: 6. The CDR3 consists of 14 residues. From germline, CDR1 is SQVTM and CDR2 ANQGSEA. CDR3 in DNA: TGCAGCGTGGGACTAGCGGGGACATTTAATGAGCAGTTCTTC. Protein sequence: CSVGLAGTFNEQFF.

The chain recombines TRBV28 with TRBJ2-5; 13 nucleotides match TRBD2. This CDR3 region has 15 residues. Germline V CDR1 and CDR2: MDHEN, SYDVKM. V shed 4 bases and J 2 bases; nucleotides not matched to a gene: 1. The CDR3 reads CASSWTSGSQETQYF. CDR3 sequence (DNA): TGTGCCAGCAGTTGGACTAGCGGGAGTCAAGAGACCCAGTACTTC. Complete variable domain (other parts from reference TRBV28 and TRBJ2-5): DVKVTQSSRYLVKRTGEKVFLECVQDMDHENMFWYRQDPGLGLRLIYFSYDVKMKEKGDIPEGYSVSREKKERFSLILESASTNQTSMYLCASSWTSGSQETQYFGPGTRLLVL.

This chain uses TRBV10-3 with TRBJ1-4, with D maybe TRBD1 (6 bases). V shed 0 bases and J shed 0 bases, with 8 bases lying between them. Germline V gene lookup returns CDR1 ENHRY and CDR2 SYGVKD. The CDR3 is made up of 16 amino acids. CDR3 amino acids: CAISESRGATNEKLFF. The CDR3 bases are TGTGCCATCAGTGAGTCGAGGGGGGCAACTAATGAAAAACTGTTTTTT.

This clonotype was detected once. This chain uses TRBV14 with TRBJ2-1; D may be TRBD1 or TRBD2 (5 bases each). This CDR3 spans 15 amino acids. Between the trimmed V and J ends, which lost 4 bases and 9 bases, there was a span of 19 bases. CDR1 SGHDN and CDR2 FVKESK come from the germline V gene. Written as DNA, the CDR3 is TGTGCCAGCAGCCGTCGGTCGGGATGGGGCAGTGAGCAGTTCTTC. This gives the protein CASSRRSGWGSEQFF.

This clonotype has a single count. The chain is built from TRBV2 and TRBJ2-1; D call uncertain. The germline V gene has CDR1 SNHLY and CDR2 FYNNEI. The V and J ends lost 0 bases and 5 bases respectively, with 17 bases between them. The CDR3 contains 17 residues. The CDR3 region is CASSEAFVVGADNEQFF. For the CDR3, the DNA is TGTGCCAGCAGTGAAGCGTTCGTCGTAGGCGCCGACAATGAGCAGTTCTTC.

The chain combines TRBV11-2 with TRBJ2-1; 7 bases agree with TRBD2. The germline CDR1 and CDR2 sequences are SGHAT and FQNNGV. V dropped 3 bases and J dropped 5; count of bases not matched to a gene: 10. There are 16 residues in the CDR3. CDR3 loop: CASSLASSGPDNEQFF. The CDR3 region has the DNA TGTGCCAGCAGCTTGGCCTCTAGCGGACCAGACAATGAGCAGTTCTTC. Supplemented by reference TRBV11-2 and TRBJ2-1, the full variable domain reads EAGVAQSPRYKIIEKRQSVAFWCNPISGHATLYWYQQILGQGPKLLIQFQNNGVVDDSQLPKDRFSAERLKGVDSTLKIQPAKLEDSAVYLCASSLASSGPDNEQFFGPGTRLTVL.

The gene calls are TRBV4-1 and TRBJ2-7; 9 nucleotides match TRBD2. Germline CDR1 is MGHRA and CDR2 is YSYEKL. The CDR3 extends over 16 amino acids. The ends lost 3 bases at V and 0 bases at J; junction bases unmatched: 6. CDR3 amino acids: CASSHPETSGSYEQYF. CDR3 DNA sequence: TGCGCCAGCAGCCACCCCGAGACTAGCGGCTCCTACGAGCAGTACTTC.

As for this clonotype: Germline and junction disagree at one end, which may indicate a read error. The chain combines TRBV7-9 with TRBJ2-1; no firm D call. Germline assignment: CDR1 SEHNR and CDR2 FQNEAQ (reference sequence). CDR3 size: 11 residues. Here the CDR3 DNA reads TGTGCCAGCAGCTTAGGGGCCGTTGTAGGTTTC. This translates into CASSLGAVVGF.

V is TRBV6-5 and J is TRBJ2-5; D uncertain. The CDR3 runs to 16 residues. The V gene lost 1 base and the J gene lost 1 base, with 13 bases spanning the gap. Per the germline V gene, CDR1 is MNHEY and CDR2 is SVGAGI. The CDR3 reads CASSYYGRATQETQYF. The CDR3 bases are TGTGCCAGCAGTTACTACGGACGGGCCACCCAAGAGACCCAGTACTTC.

This chain uses TRBV5-4 with TRBJ2-3, with 7 bases that match TRBD2. Germline lookup yields CDR1 SGHNT and CDR2 YYREEE (reference sequence). Losses at the gene ends were 1 base for V and 3 bases for J; bases not matched to a gene: 5. This CDR3 region has 15 residues. CDR3 DNA sequence: TGTGCCAGCAGCTTGAAAGGACTAGATACAGATACGCAGTATTTT. Protein product: CASSLKGLDTDTQYF. Combining the CDR3 with reference TRBV5-4 and TRBJ2-3 gives the whole variable domain ETGVTQSPTHLIKTRGQQVTLRCSSQSGHNTVSWYQQALGQGPQFIFQYYREEENGRGNFPPRFSGLQFPNYSSELNVNALELDDSALYLCASSLKGLDTDTQYFGPGTRLTVL.

The CDR3 protein is CASSLDRGDLYEQYF. The CDR3 coding sequence is TGTGCCAGCAGCTTGGACAGGGGAGACTTATACGAGCAGTACTTC. The gene calls are TRBV5-4 and TRBJ2-7; the match to TRBD1 covers 7 bases. From germline, CDR1 is SGHNT and CDR2 YYREEE (reference sequence). The trim removed 0 bases at V and 4 bases at J, leaving 7 bases unmatched. The CDR3 sequence is 15 residues long.

The genes are TRBV7-6 and TRBJ1-3; D not certain. CDR1 is SGHVS, CDR2 FNYEAQ, per germline. The CDR3 length is 14 residues. Trimming took 4 bases from V and 0 from J, leaving 7 bases between them. The CDR3 region is CASSSGSSGNTIYF. CDR3 coding DNA: TGTGCCAGCAGCTCGGGCAGCTCTGGAAACACCATATATTTT.

The rearrangement joins TRBV14 to TRBJ2-3, with 8 bases lining up with TRBD2. The CDR3 totals 15 residues. Germline V CDR1 and CDR2: SGHDN, FVKESK. V lost 1 base and J lost 2; bases outside the gene matches: 2. The CDR3 sequence: CASSQGGGHTDTQYF. CDR3 in DNA: TGTGCCAGCAGCCAAGGCGGGGGGCACACAGATACGCAGTATTTT.